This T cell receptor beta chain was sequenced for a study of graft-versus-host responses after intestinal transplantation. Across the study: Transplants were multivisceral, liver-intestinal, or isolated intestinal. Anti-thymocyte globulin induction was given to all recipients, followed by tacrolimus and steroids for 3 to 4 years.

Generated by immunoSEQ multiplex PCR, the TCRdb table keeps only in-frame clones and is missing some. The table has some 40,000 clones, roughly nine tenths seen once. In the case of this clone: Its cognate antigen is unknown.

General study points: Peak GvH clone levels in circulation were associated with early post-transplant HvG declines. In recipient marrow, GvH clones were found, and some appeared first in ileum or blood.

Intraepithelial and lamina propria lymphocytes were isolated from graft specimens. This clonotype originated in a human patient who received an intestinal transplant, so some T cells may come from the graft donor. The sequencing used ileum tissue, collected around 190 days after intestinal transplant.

CDR3 protein: CASSLAGHHEKLFF. The DNA of the CDR3 is TGTGCCAGCAGTTTAGCGGGACACCATGAAAAACTGTTTTTT. The chain joins TRBV27 to TRBJ1-4, with D possibly matching TRBD1 (6 bases). V lost 2 bases and J lost 6, with 10 bases in between. In germline, CDR1 is MNHEY, CDR2 SMNVEV (reference sequence). This CDR3 region has 14 residues.